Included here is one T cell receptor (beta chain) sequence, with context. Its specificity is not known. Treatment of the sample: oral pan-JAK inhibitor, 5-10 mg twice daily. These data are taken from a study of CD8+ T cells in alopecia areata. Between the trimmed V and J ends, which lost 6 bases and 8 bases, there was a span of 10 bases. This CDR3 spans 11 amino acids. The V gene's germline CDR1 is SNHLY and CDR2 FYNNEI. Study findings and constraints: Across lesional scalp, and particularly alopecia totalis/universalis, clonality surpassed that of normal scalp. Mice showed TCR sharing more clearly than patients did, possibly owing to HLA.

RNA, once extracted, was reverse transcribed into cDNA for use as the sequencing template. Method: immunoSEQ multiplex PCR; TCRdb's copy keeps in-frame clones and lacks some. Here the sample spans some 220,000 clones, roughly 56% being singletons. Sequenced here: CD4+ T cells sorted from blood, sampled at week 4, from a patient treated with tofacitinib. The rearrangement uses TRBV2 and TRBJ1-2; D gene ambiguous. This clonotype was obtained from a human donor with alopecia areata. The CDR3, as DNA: TGTGCCAGCAGGGTCGACGCAGGCTACACCTTC. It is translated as CASRVDAGYTF.